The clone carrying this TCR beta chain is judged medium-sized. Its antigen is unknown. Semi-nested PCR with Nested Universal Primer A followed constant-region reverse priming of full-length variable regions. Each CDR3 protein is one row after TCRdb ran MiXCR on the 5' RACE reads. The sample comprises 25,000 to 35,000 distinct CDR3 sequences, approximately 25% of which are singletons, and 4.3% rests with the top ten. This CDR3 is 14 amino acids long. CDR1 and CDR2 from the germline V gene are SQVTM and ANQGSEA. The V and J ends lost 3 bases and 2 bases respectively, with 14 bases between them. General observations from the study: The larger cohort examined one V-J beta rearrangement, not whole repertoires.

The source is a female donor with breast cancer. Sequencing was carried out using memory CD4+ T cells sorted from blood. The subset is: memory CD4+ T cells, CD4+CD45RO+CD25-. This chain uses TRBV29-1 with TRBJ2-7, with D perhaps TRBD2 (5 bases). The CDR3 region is CSVEFFSEAYEQYF. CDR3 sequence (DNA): TGCAGCGTTGAGTTTTTTAGCGAGGCCTACGAGCAGTACTTC.